This T cell receptor (beta chain) was recorded in a study of blood T cell repertoires in COVID-19 (dated by TCRdb to 2020 to 2022). For context, the study as a whole: Samples covering the acute and convalescent phases of COVID-19 were provided by collaborators in the United States, Italy and Spain. The prospective study material was composed of cDNA or gDNA derived from T cells, B-cell-depleted T cells, or PBMCs. The dataset comprised deeply sampled blood TCRbeta repertoires from subjects exposed to, actively infected with, or recovered from COVID-19. A freely available public database, intended as a resource for researchers studying the immune response to SARS-CoV-2, is where the repertoires were released. Samples were obtained from the ongoing ImmuneRACE study (first 160 participants) and from approximately 1,200 subjects provided by 6 global collaborators. Sample metadata almost always included a de-identified subject ID, COVID-19 status, age in years and sex. Where available, HLA class I and class II types were obtained from metadata supplied by the sample provider rather than from assay-based typing.

TCRbeta CDR3 regions were amplified from genomic DNA using the immunoSEQ Assay, a bias-controlled multiplex PCR. The authors' pipeline ran thus. The number of nucleated cells in each sample was estimated by amplification of reference gene primers within the assay. To quantify the absolute abundance of each unique TCRbeta CDR3 rearrangement, sequence reads were collapsed and filtered. For each sample, productive Simpson clonality was calculated as the square root of Simpson's diversity index across productive rearrangements. TCRdb holds this immuneACCESS table with in-frame rearrangements only. Some clones are missing; in checked studies, unresolved V genes explain under half, and the rest has no known cause. V and J calls and clone size are as listed in that table; D and trimming were resolved from the DNA. This sample comprises just over 90,000 clones, roughly 88% of them detected only once. Clones ranked in the top ten supply around 1.5% of the sample.

Summary of the overall study and its limitations: The quantity of clinical and demographic metadata differed by source and by participant and was supplied without curation.

Collaborating institutions collected whole blood in K2EDTA tubes following their own protocols. For TCRbeta analysis, collaborators shipped samples in one of three forms: frozen whole blood, isolated PBMCs, or DNA extracted from either of those sample types. With respect to this clone: The antigen it binds to is not known. The record has no base qualities; no much larger clone is one base away.

Taken from cysteine to phenylalanine, the CDR3 has 15 residues. Only the CDR3 portion is preserved as DNA: 45 bases, with reading frame beginning at the first base. The germline V gene sets CDR1 to SGHNT and CDR2 to YENEEA. V and J are trimmed by 5 bases and 0 bases, and the gene matches miss 6 bases of the junction. The receptor chain draws on TRBV11-3 and TRBJ2-7; 8 bases in the middle match TRBD2. This receptor was identified in a human donor with active COVID-19. The donor label of this sample is uncertain. The material sequenced was peripheral blood. The CDR3 reads as follows: CASSPEAGASYEQYF. The sequenced DNA is TGTGCCAGCAGCCCAGAAGCGGGGGCCTCCTACGAGCAGTACTTC.